This is a list of T cell receptor beta chains from one sample in a study of T cell responses to AZD1222 COVID-19 vaccine. Clones were read by immunoSEQ multiplex PCR, and TCRdb kept only the in-frame ones, dropping some. The sample consists of 100,000 to 120,000 clones, about 90% of them appearing once. The sample here was peripheral blood, taken on day 0 of AZD1222 vaccination. All receptors come from an adult in good health. CDR3s include the opening cysteine and the closing phenylalanine or tryptophan. D genes are given only for firm matches. Clone size is stated in some rows and not others, as once, few, many or a class when expanded.

V gene	clone size	CDR3 length	J gene	D gene	CDR3 protein	CDR3 DNA
TRBV6-5	.	14	TRBJ1-1	.	CASRNRAGNTEAFF	TGTGCCAGCAGGAACAGGGCTGGGAACACTGAAGCTTTCTTT
TRBV28	.	14	TRBJ2-7	TRBD1	CASSFRDSSYEQYF	TGTGCCAGCAGTTTCCGGGACAGCTCCTACGAGCAGTACTTC
TRBV5-4	.	15	TRBJ1-1	.	CASSSSDRANTEAFF	TGTGCCAGCAGCTCCTCGGACAGAGCGAACACTGAAGCTTTCTTT
TRBV28	once	14	TRBJ2-1	TRBD1	CALFPTGVYNEQFF	TGTGCCTTATTTCCGACAGGGGTCTACAATGAGCAGTTCTTC
TRBV5-1	.	18	TRBJ2-2	TRBD2	CASSLEGTSSPNTGELFF	TGCGCCAGCAGCTTGGAGGGGACTAGTTCACCCAACACCGGGGAGCTGTTTTTT
TRBV28	.	13	TRBJ2-7	.	CASSSRDSYEQYF	TGTGCCAGCAGCTCACGGGATTCCTACGAGCAGTACTTC
TRBV7-9	.	12	TRBJ1-1	.	CASSFRGSEAFF	TGTGCCAGCAGCTTTCGAGGGAGTGAAGCTTTCTTT
TRBV7-9	.	16	TRBJ1-4	.	CASSFRSRRYNEKLFF	TGTGCCAGCAGCTTTCGGTCCCGAAGATATAATGAAAAACTGTTTTTT
TRBV5-4	.	14	TRBJ1-2	.	CASSLFPGVDGYTF	TGTGCCAGCAGCTTATTTCCGGGGGTTGATGGCTACACCTTC
TRBV29-1	.	13	TRBJ2-5	.	CSLGGAGSETQYF	TGCAGCCTAGGGGGGGCCGGATCGGAGACCCAGTACTTC
TRBV7-8	.	13	TRBJ1-4	.	CASSHRANEKLFF	TGTGCCAGCAGCCACCGGGCTAATGAAAAACTGTTTTTT